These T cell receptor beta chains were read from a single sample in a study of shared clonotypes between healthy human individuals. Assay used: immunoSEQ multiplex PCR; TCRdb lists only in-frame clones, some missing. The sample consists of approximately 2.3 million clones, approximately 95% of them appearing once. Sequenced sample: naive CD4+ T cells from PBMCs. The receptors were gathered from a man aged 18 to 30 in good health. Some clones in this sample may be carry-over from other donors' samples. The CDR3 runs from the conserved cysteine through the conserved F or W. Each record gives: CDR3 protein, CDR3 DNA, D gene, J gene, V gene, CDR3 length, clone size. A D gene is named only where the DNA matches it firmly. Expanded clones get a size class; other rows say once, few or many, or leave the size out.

CASSLGGGVSRELFF TGTGCCAGCAGCTTAGGAGGGGGCGTATCCCGGGAGCTGTTTTTT - TRBJ2-2 TRBV7-3 15 once
CASSLVLSSYQPQHF TGTGCCAGCAGTTTAGTCTTATCCTCTTATCAGCCCCAGCATTTT - TRBJ1-5 TRBV28 15 -
CASSLGRAGGIGKNIQYF TGCGCCAGCAGCTTAGGGAGGGCCGGCGGGATTGGCAAAAACATTCAGTACTTC TRBD2 TRBJ2-4 TRBV5-1 18 -
CASSSWGRGRGDTQYF TGTGCCAGCAGCTCCTGGGGTAGAGGAAGGGGAGATACGCAGTATTTT - TRBJ2-3 TRBV2 16 -
CASSPATGGIQYF TGCGCCAGCAGCCCGGCGACAGGGGGCATTCAGTACTTC TRBD1 TRBJ2-4 TRBV5-1 13 -
CASSLGGTGGTEAFF TGTGCCAGCAGCTTGGGAGGTACGGGGGGAACTGAAGCTTTCTTT - TRBJ1-1 TRBV5-4 15 -
CASSAMTGDEKLFF TGTGCCAGCAGTGCTATGACAGGGGATGAAAAACTGTTTTTT TRBD1 TRBJ1-4 TRBV2 14 -
CASSRGGGGSVYGYTF TGTGCCAGCAGCCGTGGGGGAGGGGGCTCGGTCTATGGCTACACCTTC TRBD1 TRBJ1-2 TRBV11-2 16 -
CASDTLGGTGANVLTF TGTGCCAGCGACACTCTAGGGGGAACCGGGGCCAACGTCCTGACTTTC - TRBJ2-6 TRBV18 16 -
CASSQQDAGSGNTQYF TGTGCCAGCAGCCAACAGGACGCGGGGTCTGGGAATACGCAGTATTTT - TRBJ2-3 TRBV4-2 16 -
CASDGTSGRAYNEQFF TGTGCCAGCGACGGGACTAGCGGGAGGGCCTACAATGAGCAGTTCTTC TRBD2 TRBJ2-1 TRBV2 16 -
CASNPGANVLTF TGTGCCAGCAACCCCGGGGCCAACGTCCTGACTTTC - TRBJ2-6 TRBV7-9 12 -
CAFRDRTYEQYF TGTGCCTTCCGGGACAGAACCTACGAGCAGTACTTC TRBD1 TRBJ2-7 TRBV30 12 -
CAIKGGEGVGPYTEAFF TGTGCCATCAAAGGGGGAGAGGGGGTCGGGCCCTACACTGAAGCTTTCTTT - TRBJ1-1 TRBV10-3 17 -
CASSPTWQGSGYEQYF TGTGCCAGCAGCCCCACGTGGCAGGGGTCTGGGTACGAGCAGTACTTC - TRBJ2-7 TRBV5-6 16 -
CASSVADSDYSNQPQHF TGTGCCAGTAGTGTAGCGGACTCAGATTATAGCAATCAGCCCCAGCATTTT - TRBJ1-5 TRBV21-1 17 -
CASSFSQGGYGYTF TGTGCCAGCAGTTTCTCCCAGGGAGGCTATGGCTACACCTTC - TRBJ1-2 TRBV27 14 -
CASSLVYGAGNQPQHF TGTGCCAGCAGCTTGGTTTATGGGGCTGGCAATCAGCCCCAGCATTTT - TRBJ1-5 TRBV5-8 16 -
CASSPDKYEQYF TGTGCCAGCAGTCCTGACAAGTACGAGCAGTACTTC - TRBJ2-7 TRBV28 12 -
CASSQFQTSYEQYF TGCGCCAGCAGCCAATTCCAGACATCCTACGAGCAGTACTTC - TRBJ2-7 TRBV4-1 14 -
CAWTKLTEGETQYF TGTGCCTGGACCAAACTAACCGAGGGGGAGACCCAGTACTTC - TRBJ2-5 TRBV30 14 -
CASSPKGGDGFYEQFF TGTGCCAGCAGCCCCAAGGGAGGGGATGGGTTCTATGAGCAGTTCTTC TRBD2 TRBJ2-1 TRBV5-4 16 -
CASTSLEGDTGELFF TGTGCCAGTACCTCGTTGGAGGGTGACACCGGGGAGCTGTTTTTT - TRBJ2-2 TRBV19 15 -
CASRQTGGTDTQYF TGTGCCAGCAGGCAGACCGGGGGCACAGATACGCAGTATTTT - TRBJ2-3 TRBV6-6 14 -
CAWVTSGRVTDTQYF TGTGCCTGGGTGACTAGCGGGAGGGTTACAGATACGCAGTATTTT TRBD2 TRBJ2-3 TRBV30 15 -